A selection of T cell receptor beta chains follows, all from one sample in a study of T-cell reconstitution after alpha-beta-depleted transplantation in children. TCRdb recomputed calls from the PCR reads with MiXCR, one row per CDR3 protein. The sample records about 870,000 distinct CDR3 sequences, roughly 15% being singletons. The material was PBMCs, mostly from graft donor cells, obtained 360 days after TCRalphabeta/CD19-depleted stem cell transplant. The receptors originated from a male patient younger than 18 who had a stem cell transplant for acute lymphoblastic leukemia, so the T cells may come from the graft donor. The CDR3 runs from the conserved cysteine through the conserved F or W. The order of the fields is D gene, J gene, clone size, V gene, CDR3 protein, CDR3 DNA. D genes are given only for firm matches. For some rows the clone size is stated as once, few or many, or as a class when expanded; others skip it.

>NA|TRBJ1-4|many|TRBV4-1
CASSQRTQDRKLFF
TGCGCCAGCAGCCAAAGGACGCAGGATCGAAAACTGTTTTTT
>NA|TRBJ2-1|few|TRBV11-2
CASSSRPLYNEQFF
TGTGCCAGCAGCTCGAGGCCCCTTTACAATGAGCAGTTCTTC
>TRBD2|TRBJ2-1|many|TRBV6-5
CASSYWEGNHNEQFF
TGTGCCAGCAGTTATTGGGAGGGAAATCACAATGAGCAGTTCTTC
>TRBD2|TRBJ2-2|many|TRBV7-9
CASSFPGLAVNTGELFF
TGTGCCAGCAGCTTCCCGGGACTAGCGGTGAACACCGGGGAGCTGTTTTTT
>NA|TRBJ2-1|NA|TRBV11-2
CASSSYGRTRMINEQFF
TGTGCCAGCAGCTCTTATGGAAGGACTCGGATGATAAATGAGCAGTTCTTC
>NA|TRBJ2-6|few|TRBV4-1
CASSQVRIGRASSGANVLTF
TGCGCCAGCAGCCAAGTTCGTATAGGCAGGGCGAGCTCTGGGGCCAACGTCCTGACTTTC
>TRBD1|TRBJ2-1|many|TRBV5-1
CASSFRNHQGDSEQFF
TGCGCCAGCAGCTTTCGAAACCATCAAGGGGACAGTGAGCAGTTCTTC
>NA|TRBJ2-1|NA|TRBV5-1
CASSLVRAENEQFF
TGCGCCAGCAGCTTGGTGCGAGCGGAAAATGAGCAGTTCTTC
>NA|TRBJ2-5|few|TRBV13
CASSLGDRREKLETQYF
TGTGCCAGCAGCTTAGGTGATCGGAGGGAGAAGCTAGAGACCCAGTACTTC
>NA|TRBJ2-6|NA|TRBV5-1
CASSPGTSPPGANVLTF
TGCGCCAGCAGCCCCGGGACCTCACCCCCTGGGGCCAACGTCCTGACTTTC
>NA|TRBJ1-1|few|TRBV7-6
CASSLESPWTVLNTEAFF
TGTGCCAGCAGCTTAGAGTCCCCTTGGACTGTCTTGAACACTGAAGCTTTCTTT
>NA|TRBJ1-1|few|TRBV29-1
CSVGGRTISFF
TGCAGCGTTGGAGGCAGGACTATATCTTTCTTT
>NA|TRBJ2-7|few|TRBV5-1
CASSWGGPYEQYF
TGCGCCAGCAGCTGGGGAGGTCCCTACGAGCAGTACTTC
>NA|TRBJ1-5|NA|TRBV19
CASSIVSSNQPQHF
TGTGCCAGTAGTATAGTTTCGAGCAATCAGCCCCAGCATTTT
>NA|TRBJ2-7|few|TRBV7-8
CASSLTRVLGPNHEQYF
TGTGCCAGCAGCTTAACCAGGGTGTTAGGGCCGAACCACGAGCAGTACTTC
>NA|TRBJ2-7|few|TRBV25-1
CASSEWARGHEQYF
TGTGCCAGCAGTGAATGGGCCAGGGGCCACGAGCAGTACTTC
>NA|TRBJ1-5|many|TRBV12-3/TRBV12-4
CASSLGSGNQPQHF
TGTGCCAGCAGTTTAGGATCGGGCAATCAGCCCCAGCATTTT
>NA|TRBJ2-7|many|TRBV20-1
CSARDGAGSNEQYF
TGCAGTGCTAGAGATGGGGCAGGGAGCAACGAGCAGTACTTC
>TRBD2|TRBJ2-5|few|TRBV6-5
CASSYGLHGLAASQETQYF
TGTGCCAGCAGTTACGGCCTCCACGGACTAGCGGCCTCTCAAGAGACCCAGTACTTC
>TRBD1|TRBJ2-7|few|TRBV12-3/TRBV12-4
CASNPGTGKYEQYF
TGTGCCAGCAACCCCGGGACAGGGAAATACGAGCAGTACTTC
>NA|TRBJ2-5|NA|TRBV5-1
CASSLRDRAGETQYF
TGCGCCAGCAGTCTGCGGGACCGCGCGGGAGAGACCCAGTACTTC
>NA|TRBJ1-5|NA|TRBV7-2
CASHPVGVNSNQPQHF
TGTGCCAGCCACCCGGTGGGGGTTAATAGCAATCAGCCCCAGCATTTT
>NA|TRBJ2-1|many|TRBV5-1
CASSFFQSSYNEQFF
TGCGCCAGCAGCTTCTTCCAGAGCTCCTACAATGAGCAGTTCTTC
>TRBD2|TRBJ2-1|NA|TRBV20-1
CSARTGLAGGVSSYNEQFF
TGCAGTGCTAGAACAGGGCTAGCGGGAGGCGTAAGCTCCTACAATGAGCAGTTCTTC
>NA|TRBJ2-7|few|TRBV7-2
CASSLAPYSDSYEQYF
TGTGCCAGCAGCTTAGCGCCGTATAGCGACTCCTACGAGCAGTACTTC
>TRBD2|TRBJ2-1|NA|TRBV20-1
CSGTSRGSYNEQFF
TGCAGTGGGACTAGCCGGGGCTCCTACAATGAGCAGTTCTTC
>NA|TRBJ2-7|NA|TRBV3-1
CASSPPRAGLLGGSYEQYF
TGTGCCAGCAGCCCCCCGAGGGCAGGACTTCTCGGGGGTAGCTACGAGCAGTACTTC
>TRBD1|TRBJ1-1|few|TRBV4-1
CASSQPTQGPYTEAFF
TGCGCCAGCAGCCAGCCCACACAGGGGCCATACACTGAAGCTTTCTTT
>TRBD2|TRBJ2-7|NA|TRBV20-1
CSATGGRLSYEQYF
TGCAGTGCTACGGGCGGGAGGCTTTCCTACGAGCAGTACTTC
>TRBD1|TRBJ2-2|few|TRBV7-9
CASSLLGRGLITGELFF
TGTGCCAGCAGCTTATTGGGCAGGGGGCTAATCACCGGGGAGCTGTTTTTT
>TRBD2|TRBJ2-1|few|TRBV7-3
CASSLGGGRADNEQFF
TGTGCCAGCAGCTTAGGTGGCGGGAGGGCCGACAATGAGCAGTTCTTC
>NA|TRBJ1-2|NA|TRBV19
CASSASYGYTF
TGTGCCAGTAGTGCGAGCTATGGCTACACCTTC
>TRBD2|TRBJ2-3|NA|TRBV7-8
CASSLAYGRALDTQYF
TGTGCCAGCAGCTTAGCGTACGGGAGGGCCTTAGATACGCAGTATTTT
>TRBD1|TRBJ1-4|few|TRBV5-1
CASSLDSTGGGNGGKLFF
TGCGCCAGCAGCTTGGATTCGACAGGGGGCGGTAATGGAGGAAAACTGTTTTTT
>NA|TRBJ2-1|NA|TRBV4-2
CASSQDLGFNEQFF
TGTGCCAGCAGCCAAGATTTAGGCTTCAATGAGCAGTTCTTC
>NA|TRBJ2-1|few|TRBV10-2
CASSESLDADEQFF
TGCGCCAGCAGTGAGTCCCTAGACGCAGATGAGCAGTTCTTC